The rows below give T cell receptor beta chains drawn from one sample of a study of blood T cells in healthy people across ages. Via MiXCR, TCRdb re-called the 5' RACE reads, giving one row per CDR3 protein. The top ten clones hold about 16% of a sample with roughly 700,000 distinct CDR3 sequences, approximately 29% of them seen once. The sequenced sample was blood. The receptors were sampled from a woman of 80 years or more in good health. CDR3s include the opening cysteine and the closing phenylalanine or tryptophan. Each record gives: D gene, V gene, clone size, J gene, CDR3 DNA, CDR3 protein. The D gene is left open where the match is weak. The listing skips clone size in some rows; elsewhere it reads once, few, many or a size class.

>.|TRBV25-1|few|TRBJ2-3
TGTGCCAGCAGTGAATTAGAGTCCACAGATACGCAGTATTTT
CASSELESTDTQYF
>.|TRBV30|many|TRBJ2-5
TGTGCCTGGAGTGTAGGGGCAGTCAGCCAAGAGACCCAGTACTTC
CAWSVGAVSQETQYF
>TRBD2|TRBV29-1|once|TRBJ2-1
TGCAGCGTTGACCCACTAGCGGGAGAGTTCAATGAGCAGTTCTTC
CSVDPLAGEFNEQFF
>.|TRBV20-1|.|TRBJ2-1
TGCAGTGCAGGACCTGAAGGGCAAGAGACCCAGTTCTTC
CSAGPEGQETQFF
>TRBD2|TRBV6-2/TRBV6-3|.|TRBJ2-1
TGTGCCAGCAGTTCAAGGACTAGCGGGGATCGCTACAATGAGCAGTTCTTC
CASSSRTSGDRYNEQFF
>.|TRBV12-3/TRBV12-4|.|TRBJ1-6
TGTGCCAGCAGCTTATTGTCAAGGGTTTCACCCCCCCACTTT
CASSLLSRVSPPHF
>TRBD2|TRBV20-1|many|TRBJ2-3
TGCAGTGCCCTCGGGACTAGACTTAACACAGATACGCAGTATTTT
CSALGTRLNTDTQYF
>.|TRBV29-1|.|TRBJ1-2
TGCAGCGCGGATAGTAACTATGGCTACACCTTC
CSADSNYGYTF
>.|TRBV5-1|many|TRBJ2-7
TGTGCCAGCAGTTTCTCCGGGAGCTCCTACGAGCAGTACTTC
CASSFSGSSYEQYF
>TRBD1|TRBV5-6|many|TRBJ2-7
TGTGCCAGCAGCCTCACGCGGACAGGGGGTAACGAGCAGTACTTC
CASSLTRTGGNEQYF
>.|TRBV20-1|many|TRBJ2-3
TGCAGTGCTAGAGATGGGGTCACAGATACGCAGTATTTT
CSARDGVTDTQYF
>.|TRBV9|many|TRBJ2-7
TGTGCCAGCAGCGCAGTACCTAGCTCCTACGAGCAGTACTTC
CASSAVPSSYEQYF
>TRBD2|TRBV5-1|.|TRBJ2-3
TGCGCCAGCAGCCTCGAGACTAGCGAAGGCACAGATACACAGTATTTT
CASSLETSEGTDTQYF
>.|TRBV9|.|TRBJ2-3
TGTGCCAGCAGCGTAGTGACTACCGGAGATACGCAGTATTTT
CASSVVTTGDTQYF
>TRBD1|TRBV7-2|.|TRBJ1-2
TGTGCCAGCAGCCTGAGTGGGACAGCTTCTTCCTATGGCTACACCTTC
CASSLSGTASSYGYTF
>.|TRBV5-5|many|TRBJ2-1
TGTGCCAGCAGCCTGGCAGGGAACCCCTACAATGAGCAGTTCTTC
CASSLAGNPYNEQFF
>TRBD1|TRBV5-1|few|TRBJ2-1
TGCGCCAGCACCCCAGGGGGTTCGGTCAAAGAGACCCAGTTCTTC
CASTPGGSVKETQFF
>TRBD1|TRBV28|few|TRBJ2-7
TGTGCCAGCACCTTTCCGACAGGGGGGACCTACGAGCAGTACTTC
CASTFPTGGTYEQYF
>TRBD1|TRBV7-8|many|TRBJ2-7
TGTGCCAGCAGCCGTGGACAGGACTACGAGCAGTACTTC
CASSRGQDYEQYF
>TRBD1|TRBV3-1|.|TRBJ1-1
TGTGCCAGCAGCCAAGGGTTCCGGACAGGGGGTGGTAAGAACACTGAAGCTTTCTTT
CASSQGFRTGGGKNTEAFF
>.|TRBV6-6|many|TRBJ1-6
TGTGCCAGCAGCTCAAAGAATCAGGGTTCACCCCTCCACTTT
CASSSKNQGSPLHF
>TRBD2|TRBV12-3/TRBV12-4|.|TRBJ2-3
TGTGCCAGCAGTTTTTATAGCGGGGGCACAGATACGGAGTATTTT
CASSFYSGGTDTEYF
>.|TRBV20-1|.|TRBJ2-5
TGCAGTGCTAGAGTGAACGGGGGCCCAGGGACCCAGTACTTC
CSARVNGGPGTQYF
>.|TRBV6-6|.|TRBJ1-4
TGTGCCAGCAGTCCCGAGGGTAATGAAAAACTGTTTTTT
CASSPEGNEKLFF
>.|TRBV7-2|.|TRBJ1-2
TGTGCCAGCAGCTTAGGTGGAGGCAGTGGTAACTATGGCTACACCTTC
CASSLGGGSGNYGYTF
>.|TRBV12-3/TRBV12-4|.|TRBJ1-2
TGTGCCAGCAGCCGGAGCCTCGGGACCACCTTC
CASSRSLGTTF
>TRBD2|TRBV29-1|many|TRBJ2-1
TGCAGCGTTCTAGCGGGGAGCTCCTACAATGAGCAGTTCTTC
CSVLAGSSYNEQFF
>TRBD2|TRBV20-1|many|TRBJ2-1
TGCAGTACGACCGGGACTAGCGTATCCAATGAGCAGTTCTTC
CSTTGTSVSNEQFF
>TRBD2|TRBV20-1|many|TRBJ2-3
TGCAGTGCTATAACACTAGCGGGGCTCACAGATACGCAGTATTTT
CSAITLAGLTDTQYF
>.|TRBV20-1|many|TRBJ1-1
TGCAGTGCTAGAGCGGGGTTCACTGAAGCTTTCTTT
CSARAGFTEAFF
>TRBD2|TRBV7-2|many|TRBJ2-3
TGTGCCAGCAGCACGATAAGGGGACTAGCGGGGGCGAGCACAGATACGCAGTATTTT
CASSTIRGLAGASTDTQYF
>.|TRBV7-2|.|TRBJ2-1
TGTGCCAGCAGCTTATTCCGGGGAGCCTACAATGAGCAGTTCTTC
CASSLFRGAYNEQFF
>.|TRBV28|many|TRBJ1-5
TGTGCCAGCAGTAAGGACAATAGCAATCAGCCCCAGCATTTT
CASSKDNSNQPQHF
>.|TRBV6-5|.|TRBJ1-2
TGTGCCAGCAGTTTAGGGTCCAAGACGGGCTACACCTTC
CASSLGSKTGYTF
>.|TRBV5-1|.|TRBJ1-1
TGCGCCAGCAGCTTGGCGGGGACGCCCACTGAAGCTTTCTTT
CASSLAGTPTEAFF
>TRBD1|TRBV6-2/TRBV6-3|.|TRBJ1-2
TGTGCCAGCAGCGTCCGGGACAGTAGCTATGGCTACACCTTC
CASSVRDSSYGYTF
>.|TRBV5-1|few|TRBJ1-1
TGCGCCAGCAGCGGAGGGGACACACTGAACACTGAAGCTTTCTTT
CASSGGDTLNTEAFF
>.|TRBV27|many|TRBJ2-7
TGTGCCAGCAGTACCGGACACTACGAGCAGTACTTC
CASSTGHYEQYF
>.|TRBV27|few|TRBJ1-2
TGTGCCAGCACCCTGCCCCCCTATGGCTACACCTTC
CASTLPPYGYTF
>.|TRBV5-1|many|TRBJ2-5
TGCGCCAGCAGCTTGGGTCGGCGAGGGGGACAAGAGACCCAGTACTTC
CASSLGRRGGQETQYF
>.|TRBV30|few|TRBJ1-6
TGTGCCTGGCTGGGAGGGGGTGGTTCACCCCTCCACTTT
CAWLGGGGSPLHF
>.|TRBV7-8|once|TRBJ1-1
TGTGCCAGCAGTGAGTGGTCGGCAATGAGCACTGAAGCTTTCTTT
CASSEWSAMSTEAFF